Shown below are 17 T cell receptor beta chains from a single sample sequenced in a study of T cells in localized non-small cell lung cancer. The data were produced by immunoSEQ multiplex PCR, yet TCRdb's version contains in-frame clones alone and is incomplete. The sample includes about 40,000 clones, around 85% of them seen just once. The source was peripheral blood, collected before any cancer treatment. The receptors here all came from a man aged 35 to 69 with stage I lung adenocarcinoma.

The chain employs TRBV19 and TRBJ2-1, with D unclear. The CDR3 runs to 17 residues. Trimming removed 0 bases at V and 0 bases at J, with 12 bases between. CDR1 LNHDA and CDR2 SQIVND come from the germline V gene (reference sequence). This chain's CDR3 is CASSIDSSRSSYNEQFF. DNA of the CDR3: TGTGCCAGTAGTATAGACAGCTCTAGGAGCTCCTACAATGAGCAGTTCTTC.

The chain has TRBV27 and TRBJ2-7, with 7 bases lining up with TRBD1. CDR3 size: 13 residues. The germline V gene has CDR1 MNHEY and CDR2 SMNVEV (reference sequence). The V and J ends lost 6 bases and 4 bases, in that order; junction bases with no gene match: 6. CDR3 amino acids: CASSQTGVYEQYF. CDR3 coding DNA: TGTGCCAGCAGCCAAACAGGGGTATACGAGCAGTACTTC.

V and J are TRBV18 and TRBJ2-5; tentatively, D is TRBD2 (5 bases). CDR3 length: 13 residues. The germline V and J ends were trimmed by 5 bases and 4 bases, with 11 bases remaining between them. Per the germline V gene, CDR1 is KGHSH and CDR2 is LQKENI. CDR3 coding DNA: TGTGCCAGCTCAGAACTAGAGCTAGAGACCCAGTACTTC. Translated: CASSELELETQYF.

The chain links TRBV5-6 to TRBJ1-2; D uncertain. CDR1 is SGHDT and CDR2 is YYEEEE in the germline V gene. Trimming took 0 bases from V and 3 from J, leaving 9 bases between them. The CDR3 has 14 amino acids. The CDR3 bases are TGTGCCAGCAGCTTGGGACCCGGGGACTATGGCTACACCTTC. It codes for CASSLGPGDYGYTF.

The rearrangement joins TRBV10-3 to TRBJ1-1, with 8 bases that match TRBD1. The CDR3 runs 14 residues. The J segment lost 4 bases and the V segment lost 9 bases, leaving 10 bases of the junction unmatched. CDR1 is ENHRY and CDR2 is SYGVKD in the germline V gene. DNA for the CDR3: TGTGCCATTACGACAGGGGAATTGAGCACTGAAGCTTTCTTT. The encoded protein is CAITTGELSTEAFF.

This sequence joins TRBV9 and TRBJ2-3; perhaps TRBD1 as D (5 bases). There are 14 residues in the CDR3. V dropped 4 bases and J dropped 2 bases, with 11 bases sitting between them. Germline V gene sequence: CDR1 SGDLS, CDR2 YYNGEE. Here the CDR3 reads CASSPGIYTDTQYF. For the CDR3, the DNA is TGTGCCAGCAGCCCAGGGATCTACACAGATACGCAGTATTTT.

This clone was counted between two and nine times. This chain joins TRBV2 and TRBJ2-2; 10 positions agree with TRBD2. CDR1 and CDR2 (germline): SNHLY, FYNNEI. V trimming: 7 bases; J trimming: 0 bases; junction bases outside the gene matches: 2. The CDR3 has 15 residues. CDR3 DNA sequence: TGTGCCAGCATTGGGACTAGCGCGAACACCGGGGAGCTGTTTTTT. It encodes CASIGTSANTGELFF.

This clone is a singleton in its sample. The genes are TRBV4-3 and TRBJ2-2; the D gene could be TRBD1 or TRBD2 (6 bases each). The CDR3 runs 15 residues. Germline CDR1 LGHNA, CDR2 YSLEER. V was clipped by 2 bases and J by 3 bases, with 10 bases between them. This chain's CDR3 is CASSQSGGDTGELFF. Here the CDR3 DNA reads TGCGCCAGCAGCCAATCCGGGGGCGACACCGGGGAGCTGTTTTTT.

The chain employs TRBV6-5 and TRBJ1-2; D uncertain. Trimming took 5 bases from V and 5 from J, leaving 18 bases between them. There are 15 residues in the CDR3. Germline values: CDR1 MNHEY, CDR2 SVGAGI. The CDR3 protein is CASSLFPDGEYGYTF. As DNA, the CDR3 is TGTGCCAGCAGTCTCTTTCCGGATGGGGAATATGGCTACACCTTC.

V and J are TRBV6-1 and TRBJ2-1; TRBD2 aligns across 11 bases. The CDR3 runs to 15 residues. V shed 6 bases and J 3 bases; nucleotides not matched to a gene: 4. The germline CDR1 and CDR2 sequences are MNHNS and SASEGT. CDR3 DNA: TGTGCCAGCAGACCCACTAGCGGGAGCTACAATGAGCAGTTCTTC. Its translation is CASRPTSGSYNEQFF.

CDR3 loop: CASSSILPLRDRETNYGYTF. As DNA, the CDR3 is TGTGCCAGCTCATCCATTCTTCCTCTCCGGGACAGGGAAACTAACTATGGCTACACCTTC. V usage is TRBV18 and J usage is TRBJ1-2, with 9 bases identical to TRBD1. Germline V gives CDR1 KGHSH, CDR2 LQKENI. J gave up 0 bases and V 5 bases, and 19 bases lay outside the gene matches. CDR3 length equals 20 residues.

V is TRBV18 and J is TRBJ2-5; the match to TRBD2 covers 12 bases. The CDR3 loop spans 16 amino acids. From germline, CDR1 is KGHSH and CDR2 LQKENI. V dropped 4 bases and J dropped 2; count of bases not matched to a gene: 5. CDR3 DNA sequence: TGTGCCAGCTCACACGAACTAGCGGGAGGACAAGAGACCCAGTACTTC. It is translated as CASSHELAGGQETQYF. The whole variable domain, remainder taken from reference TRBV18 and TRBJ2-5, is NAGVMQNPRHLVRRRGQEARLRCSPMKGHSHVYWYRQLPEEGLKFMVYLQKENIIDESGMPKERFSAEFPKEGPSILRIQQVVRGDSAAYFCASSHELAGGQETQYFGPGTRLLVL.

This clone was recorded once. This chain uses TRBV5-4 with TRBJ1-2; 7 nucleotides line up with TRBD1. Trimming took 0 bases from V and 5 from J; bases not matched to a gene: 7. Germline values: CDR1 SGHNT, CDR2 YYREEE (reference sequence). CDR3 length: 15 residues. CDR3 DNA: TGTGCCAGCAGCTTGGGCCCTCCAGGGGGATATGGCTACACCTTC. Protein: CASSLGPPGGYGYTF.

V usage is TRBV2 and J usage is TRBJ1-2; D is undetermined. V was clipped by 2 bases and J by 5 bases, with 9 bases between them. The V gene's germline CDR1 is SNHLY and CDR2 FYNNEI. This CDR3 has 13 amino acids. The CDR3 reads CASSESGRYGYTF. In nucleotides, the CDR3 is TGTGCCAGCAGTGAATCGGGCAGATATGGCTACACCTTC.

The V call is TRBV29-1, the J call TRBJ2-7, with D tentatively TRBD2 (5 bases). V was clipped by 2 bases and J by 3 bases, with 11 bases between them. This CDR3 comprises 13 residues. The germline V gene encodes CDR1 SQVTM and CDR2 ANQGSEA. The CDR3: CSVENPSNYEQYF. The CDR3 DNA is TGCAGCGTTGAAAATCCTAGCAACTACGAGCAGTACTTC.

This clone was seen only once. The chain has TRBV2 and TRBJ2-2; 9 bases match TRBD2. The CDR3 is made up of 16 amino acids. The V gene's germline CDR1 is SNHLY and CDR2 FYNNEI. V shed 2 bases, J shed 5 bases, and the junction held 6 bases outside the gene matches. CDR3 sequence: CASSESSGRSTGELFF. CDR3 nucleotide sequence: TGTGCCAGCAGTGAATCCAGCGGGAGGAGTACCGGGGAGCTGTTTTTT.

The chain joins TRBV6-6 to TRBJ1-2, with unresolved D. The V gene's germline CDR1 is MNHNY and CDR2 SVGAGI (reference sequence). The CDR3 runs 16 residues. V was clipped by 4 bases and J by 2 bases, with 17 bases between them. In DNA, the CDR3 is TGTGCCAGCAGTTCCAGGAGGTCAGAACGGAACTATGGCTACACCTTC. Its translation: CASSSRRSERNYGYTF.